Each of the 2 T cell receptor beta chains below was sequenced from the same sample in a study of T cells in Graves' hyperthyroidism and ophthalmopathy. TCR beta CDR3 sequences were amplified from RNA transcripts. First-round RT-PCR targeting the TCR CDR3 was performed with the HTBI primer set. TCRdb analysed the multiplex PCR reads with MiXCR anew, one entry per CDR3 protein. The sample shows around 600,000 distinct CDR3 sequences, 14% of them seen only once. The sample was blood. Source of these receptors: a woman aged 50 to 60 with Graves' ophthalmopathy.

This clonotype has a handful of counts. V usage is TRBV10-3 and J usage is TRBJ1-5; no reliable D call. Germline V CDR1 and CDR2: ENHRY, SYGVKD. The CDR3 extends over 16 amino acids. V was shortened by 0 bases and J by 3 bases, with 12 bases between the two germline ends. The CDR3 loop is CAISESMGSPNQPQHF. The DNA for the CDR3 is TGTGCCATCAGTGAGTCCATGGGTTCTCCCAATCAGCCCCAGCATTTT.

The chain is built from TRBV5-1 and TRBJ2-7; D is unclear. V dropped 1 base and J dropped 3 bases, with 11 bases sitting between them. Germline CDR1 SGHRS, CDR2 YFSETQ. CDR3 length equals 14 residues. The CDR3 loop is CASSLFQAYYEQYF. For the CDR3, the DNA is TGCGCCAGCAGCTTGTTTCAGGCGTACTACGAGCAGTACTTC.